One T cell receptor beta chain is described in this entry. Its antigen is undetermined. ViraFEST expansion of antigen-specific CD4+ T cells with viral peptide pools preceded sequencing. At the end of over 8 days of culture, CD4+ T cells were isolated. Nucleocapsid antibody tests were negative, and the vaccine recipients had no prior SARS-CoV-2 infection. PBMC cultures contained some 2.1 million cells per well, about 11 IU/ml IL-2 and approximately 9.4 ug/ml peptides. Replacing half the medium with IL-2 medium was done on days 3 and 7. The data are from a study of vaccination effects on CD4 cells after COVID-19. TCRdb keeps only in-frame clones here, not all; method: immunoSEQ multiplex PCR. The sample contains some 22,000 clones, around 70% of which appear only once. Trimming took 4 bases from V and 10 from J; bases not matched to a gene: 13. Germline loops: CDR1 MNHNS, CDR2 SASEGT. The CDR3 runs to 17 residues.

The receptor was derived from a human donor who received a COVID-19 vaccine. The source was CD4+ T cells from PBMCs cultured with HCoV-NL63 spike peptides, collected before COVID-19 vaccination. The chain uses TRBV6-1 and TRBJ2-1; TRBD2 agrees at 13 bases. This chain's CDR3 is CASSGTGTTSGRLEQFF. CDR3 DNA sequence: TGTGCCAGCAGTGGGACAGGCACGACTAGCGGGAGGCTCGAGCAGTTCTTC.